Listed below are T cell receptor beta chains from one sample, sequenced in a study of regulatory T cells in long-lasting Graves disease. TCRdb called the multiplex PCR reads again in MiXCR, with one record for every CDR3 protein. This sample has a few hundred thousand distinct CDR3 sequences; around 11% occur once, and the top ten carry 18%. The sample was also reused in another study, on T cells in Graves' hyperthyroidism and ophthalmopathy.

Material: peripheral blood mononuclear cells (PBMCs), obtained at new diagnosis, from a patient treated with antithyroid drugs. The receptors were gathered from a woman under 30 with Graves disease. The CDR3 runs from the conserved cysteine through the conserved F or W. Fields, in order: D gene, J gene, V gene, CDR3 protein. A D gene is named only where the DNA matches it firmly.

.,TRBJ2-3,TRBV20-1,CSASWADTQYF
.,TRBJ2-3,TRBV9,CASSVPKSPSGTDTQYF
.,TRBJ1-5,TRBV7-8,CASSFRTGNQPQHF
.,TRBJ2-3,TRBV15,CATSRDSSASTDTQYF
TRBD1,TRBJ1-5,TRBV29-1,CSVLGGAGQPQHF
TRBD1,TRBJ1-1,TRBV5-1,CASRTGDTEAFF
.,TRBJ2-7,TRBV7-4,CASSPGKVKQYF
.,TRBJ2-4,TRBV20-1,CSAYVLEGLAKNIQYF
.,TRBJ1-2,TRBV9,CASSAMGGNINYGYTF
.,TRBJ1-2,TRBV19,CASSLGDITYYFDGYTF
.,TRBJ1-3,TRBV29-1,CSVSGGYSGNTIYF
TRBD1,TRBJ2-3,TRBV20-1,CSASVPGTGGTDTQYF
.,TRBJ2-1,TRBV4-3,CASSQSSMWANEQFF
TRBD2,TRBJ2-5,TRBV4-1,CASSQLAGEETQYF
.,TRBJ1-5,TRBV20-1,CSAVSDSNQPQHF
.,TRBJ2-1,TRBV11-3,CASSPRRGNNEQFF
.,TRBJ1-2,TRBV12-3/TRBV12-4,CASSFRGASYGYTF
TRBD1,TRBJ2-7,TRBV20-1,CSASYNSGTAYEQYF
.,TRBJ2-1,TRBV2,CASSESYSEFF
.,TRBJ1-2,TRBV7-6,CASSSGGGLNYGYTF
.,TRBJ2-1,TRBV15,CATSRDRLGAATPYNEQFF
.,TRBJ2-5,TRBV6-5,CASSLTLLQETQYF
TRBD1,TRBJ2-2,TRBV6-1,CASSTGTENTGELFF
TRBD1,TRBJ2-2,TRBV15,CATSRDRGTGELFF
TRBD2,TRBJ2-1,TRBV5-1,CASSFLDFSGTTYNEQFF
.,TRBJ2-2,TRBV7-3,CASSPGTRAGELFF
.,TRBJ2-7,TRBV6-2/TRBV6-3,CASSYWASLSYEQYF
TRBD1,TRBJ2-7,TRBV5-1,CASSFRDRGAYEQYF
.,TRBJ2-2,TRBV5-1,CASSLVRPDTGELFF
TRBD1,TRBJ2-1,TRBV24-1,CATSDPGQGAIEQFF
.,TRBJ1-1,TRBV11-2,CASSKGPQRMNTEAFF
TRBD1,TRBJ2-5,TRBV29-1,CSVGYFYGTDERETQYF
TRBD2,TRBJ2-3,TRBV7-2,CASSLRLAGVGDTQYF
.,TRBJ2-3,TRBV20-1,CSAPHMTSTDTQYF
.,TRBJ2-3,TRBV12-3/TRBV12-4,CASSFGLALQYF
.,TRBJ2-3,TRBV2,CASRASSTDTQYF
TRBD2,TRBJ2-3,TRBV12-3/TRBV12-4,CASSLNSGKVDTQYF
.,TRBJ1-2,TRBV4-3,CASSQDAFNYGYTF
.,TRBJ2-1,TRBV7-9,CASSSIRLELNEQFF
TRBD2,TRBJ2-3,TRBV12-3/TRBV12-4,CASSLATSVSTDTQYF
.,TRBJ1-2,TRBV7-2,CASSRLGAGYTF
TRBD1,TRBJ1-1,TRBV20-1,CSVSRGRELTEAFF
.,TRBJ2-1,TRBV28,CASSLQQGTYNEQFF
.,TRBJ2-3,TRBV5-1,CASSKGQGSDTQYF
.,TRBJ2-1,TRBV11-1,CASSSTLPRGADNEQFF
.,TRBJ2-1,TRBV20-1,CSGGGGRTSYNEQFF
.,TRBJ1-1,TRBV12-3/TRBV12-4,CASSSRVGTEAFF
.,.,TRBV5-1,CASSLEVPGETQYF
.,TRBJ2-3,TRBV5-6,CASSAPVSRAIDTQYF
.,TRBJ1-1,TRBV18,CASSQSAGATEAFF
.,TRBJ2-1,TRBV4-3,CASSQELRTTSYNEQFF
.,TRBJ1-1,TRBV29-1,CSVLSRPTEAFF
.,TRBJ2-7,TRBV7-2,CASSLFDYEQYF
.,TRBJ1-5,TRBV24-1,CATSLGGAGQPQHF
.,TRBJ1-5,TRBV12-3/TRBV12-4,CASSLWGYGNQPQHF
TRBD1,TRBJ2-6,TRBV4-1,CASSPIDRASGANVLTF
TRBD1,TRBJ1-3,TRBV10-3,CAIGGQGVNTIYF